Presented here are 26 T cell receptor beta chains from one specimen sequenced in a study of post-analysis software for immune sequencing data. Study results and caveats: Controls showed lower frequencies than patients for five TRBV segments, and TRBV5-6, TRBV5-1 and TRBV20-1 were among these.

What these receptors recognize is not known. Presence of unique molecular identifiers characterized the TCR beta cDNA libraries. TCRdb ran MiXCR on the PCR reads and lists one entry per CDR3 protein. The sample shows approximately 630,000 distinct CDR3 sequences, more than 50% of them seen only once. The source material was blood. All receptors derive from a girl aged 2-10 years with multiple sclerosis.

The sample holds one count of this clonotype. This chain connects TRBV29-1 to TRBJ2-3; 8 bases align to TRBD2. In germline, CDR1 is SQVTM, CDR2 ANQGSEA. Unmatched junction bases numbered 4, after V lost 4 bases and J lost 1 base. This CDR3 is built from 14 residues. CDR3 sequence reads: CSVVASGRTDTQYF. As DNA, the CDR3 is TGCAGCGTTGTAGCTAGCGGGCGCACAGATACGCAGTATTTT.

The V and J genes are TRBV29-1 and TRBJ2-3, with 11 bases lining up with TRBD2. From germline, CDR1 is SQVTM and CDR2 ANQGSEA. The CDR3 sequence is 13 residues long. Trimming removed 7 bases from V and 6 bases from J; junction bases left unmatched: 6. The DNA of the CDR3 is TGCAGCGGGCCTAGCGGGAGGTTCGATACGCAGTATTTT. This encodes CSGPSGRFDTQYF.

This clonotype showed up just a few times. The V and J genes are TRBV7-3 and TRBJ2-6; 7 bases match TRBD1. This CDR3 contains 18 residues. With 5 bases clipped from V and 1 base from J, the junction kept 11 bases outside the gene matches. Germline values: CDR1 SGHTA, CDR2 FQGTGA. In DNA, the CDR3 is TGTGCCAGCAGCCTCCGGGACAGAACAGTATCTGGGGCCAACGTCCTGACTTTC. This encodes CASSLRDRTVSGANVLTF.

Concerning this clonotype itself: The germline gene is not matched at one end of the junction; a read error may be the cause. CDR3 residues: CANSRTPEPYEQYF. Written as DNA, the CDR3 is TGTGCCAACAGCCGCACCCCAGAGCCCTACGAGCAGTACTTC. The chain links TRBV9 to TRBJ2-7, with no clear D. CDR3 length: 14 residues. Germline assignment: CDR1 SGDLS and CDR2 YYNGEE.

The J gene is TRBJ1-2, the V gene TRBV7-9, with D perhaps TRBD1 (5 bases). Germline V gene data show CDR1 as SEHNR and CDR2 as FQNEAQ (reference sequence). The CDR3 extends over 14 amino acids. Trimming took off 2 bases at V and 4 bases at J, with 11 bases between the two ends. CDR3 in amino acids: CASSLPQGLYGYTF. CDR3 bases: TGTGCCAGCAGCTTACCCCAGGGTCTCTATGGCTACACCTTC. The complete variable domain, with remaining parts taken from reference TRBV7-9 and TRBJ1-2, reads DTGVSQNPRHKITKRGQNVTFRCDPISEHNRLYWYRQTLGQGPEFLTYFQNEAQLEKSRLLSDRFSAERPKGSFSTLEIQRTEQGDSAMYLCASSLPQGLYGYTFGSGTRLTVV.

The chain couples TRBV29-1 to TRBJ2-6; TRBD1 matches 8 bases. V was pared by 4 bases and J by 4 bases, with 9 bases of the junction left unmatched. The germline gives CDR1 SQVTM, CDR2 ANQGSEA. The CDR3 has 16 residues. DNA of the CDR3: TGCAGCGTTGCAGGGGGCGAAGGACCCGGGGCCAACGTCCTGACTTTC. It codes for CSVAGGEGPGANVLTF. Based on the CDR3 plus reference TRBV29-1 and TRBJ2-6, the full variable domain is SAVISQKPSRDICQRGTSLTIQCQVDSQVTMMFWYRQQPGQSLTLIATANQGSEATYESGFVIDKFPISRPNLTFSTLTVSNMSPEDSSIYLCSVAGGEGPGANVLTFGAGSRLTVL.

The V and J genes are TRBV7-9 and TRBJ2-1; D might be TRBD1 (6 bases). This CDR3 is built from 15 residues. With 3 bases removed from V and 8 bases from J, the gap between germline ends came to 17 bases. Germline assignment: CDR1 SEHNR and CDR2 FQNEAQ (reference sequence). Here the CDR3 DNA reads TGTGCCAGCAGCTTCAGGGGAGCGGCTGTCGATGAGCAGTTCTTC. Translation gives CASSFRGAAVDEQFF.

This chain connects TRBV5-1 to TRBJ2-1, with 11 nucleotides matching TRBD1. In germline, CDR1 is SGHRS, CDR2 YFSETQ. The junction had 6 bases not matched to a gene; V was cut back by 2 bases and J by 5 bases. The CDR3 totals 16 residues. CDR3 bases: TGCGCCAGCAGCTTTGAGGGACAGGGGGAAAACAATGAGCAGTTCTTC. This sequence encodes CASSFEGQGENNEQFF.

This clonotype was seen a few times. This CDR3 reads CASMEGVRETQYF. The CDR3 coding sequence is TGCGCCAGCATGGAGGGAGTTAGGGAGACCCAGTACTTC. This sequence joins TRBV5-1 and TRBJ2-5; TRBD2 might be the D (6 bases). V lost 6 bases to trimming and J lost 5 bases, with 14 bases between them. The CDR3 length is 13 residues. Germline-derived CDR1 and CDR2 are SGHRS and YFSETQ.

CDR3 bases: TGCAGCGTTACACCTTCCCTAGCCAAAAACATTCAGTACTTC. It yields the protein CSVTPSLAKNIQYF. The chain employs TRBV29-1 and TRBJ2-4; D is ambiguous. V lost 5 bases to trimming and J lost 0 bases, with 11 bases between them. Germline loops: CDR1 SQVTM, CDR2 ANQGSEA. The CDR3 is 14 residues long.

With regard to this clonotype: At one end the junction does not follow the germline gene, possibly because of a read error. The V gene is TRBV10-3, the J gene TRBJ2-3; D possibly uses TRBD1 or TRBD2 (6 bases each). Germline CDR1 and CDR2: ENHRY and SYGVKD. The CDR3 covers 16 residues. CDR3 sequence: CAISEPVGGSTDTRYF. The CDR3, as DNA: TGTGCCATCAGTGAGCCGGTCGGGGGCAGCACAGATACGCGGTATTTT.

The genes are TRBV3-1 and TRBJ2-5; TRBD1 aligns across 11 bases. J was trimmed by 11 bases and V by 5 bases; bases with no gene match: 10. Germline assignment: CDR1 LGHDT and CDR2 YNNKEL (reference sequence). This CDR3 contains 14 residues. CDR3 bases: TGTGCCAGCAGCTGGGACAGGGGGGTAGTAGGGCAGTACTTC. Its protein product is CASSWDRGVVGQYF.

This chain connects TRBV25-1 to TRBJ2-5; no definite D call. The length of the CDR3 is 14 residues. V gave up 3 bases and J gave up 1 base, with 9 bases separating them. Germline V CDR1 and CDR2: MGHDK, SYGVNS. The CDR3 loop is CASSDPTVQETQYF. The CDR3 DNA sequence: TGTGCCAGCAGTGACCCAACCGTCCAAGAGACCCAGTACTTC.

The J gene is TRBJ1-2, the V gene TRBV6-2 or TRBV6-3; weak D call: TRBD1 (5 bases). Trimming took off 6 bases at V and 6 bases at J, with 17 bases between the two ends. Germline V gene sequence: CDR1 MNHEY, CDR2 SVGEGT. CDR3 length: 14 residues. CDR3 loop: CASSHRRVPNGYTF. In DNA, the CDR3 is TGTGCCAGCAGCCACCGCAGGGTGCCGAATGGCTACACCTTC.

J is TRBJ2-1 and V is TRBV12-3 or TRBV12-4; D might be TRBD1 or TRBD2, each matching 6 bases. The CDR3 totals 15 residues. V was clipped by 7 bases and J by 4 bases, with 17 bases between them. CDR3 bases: TGTGCCAGCACCCCTTGGGGGGCAAGGTACAATGAGCAGTTCTTC. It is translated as CASTPWGARYNEQFF.

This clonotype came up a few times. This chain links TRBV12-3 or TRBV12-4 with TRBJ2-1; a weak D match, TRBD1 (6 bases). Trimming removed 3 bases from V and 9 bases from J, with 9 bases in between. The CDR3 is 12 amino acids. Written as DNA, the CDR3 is TGTGCCAGCAGTTTTGGGACATTTGAGCAGTTCTTC. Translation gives CASSFGTFEQFF.

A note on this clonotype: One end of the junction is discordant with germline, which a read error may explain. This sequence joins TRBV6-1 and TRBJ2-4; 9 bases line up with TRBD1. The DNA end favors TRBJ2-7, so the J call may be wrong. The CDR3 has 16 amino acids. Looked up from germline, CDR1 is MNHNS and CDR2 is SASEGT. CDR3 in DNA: TGTGCCAGCAATGAAGCGCACGGACAGGGGCTCTACGAGCAGTACTTC. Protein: CASNEAHGQGLYEQYF.

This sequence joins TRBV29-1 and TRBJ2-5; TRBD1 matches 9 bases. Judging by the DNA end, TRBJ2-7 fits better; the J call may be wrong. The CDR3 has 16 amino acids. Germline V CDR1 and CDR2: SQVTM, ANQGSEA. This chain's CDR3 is CSVDSPGTGQSYEQYF. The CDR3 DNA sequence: TGCAGCGTTGATTCTCCCGGGACAGGGCAGTCCTACGAGCAGTACTTC.

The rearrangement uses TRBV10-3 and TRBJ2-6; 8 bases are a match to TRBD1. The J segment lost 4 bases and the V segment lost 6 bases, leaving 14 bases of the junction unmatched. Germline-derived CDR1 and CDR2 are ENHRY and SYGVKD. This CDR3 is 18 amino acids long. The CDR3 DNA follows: TGTGCCATCAGAGCCCTGGGCAGGGGGCGCCCAGGGGCCAACGTCCTGACTTTC. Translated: CAIRALGRGRPGANVLTF.

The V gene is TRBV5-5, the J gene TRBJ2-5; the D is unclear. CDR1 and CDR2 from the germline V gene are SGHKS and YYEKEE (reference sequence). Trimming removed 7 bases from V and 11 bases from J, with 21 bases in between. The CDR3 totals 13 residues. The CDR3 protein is CASLKVGYNEQYF. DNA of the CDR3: TGTGCCAGCCTCAAGGTGGGGTACAATGAGCAGTACTTC.

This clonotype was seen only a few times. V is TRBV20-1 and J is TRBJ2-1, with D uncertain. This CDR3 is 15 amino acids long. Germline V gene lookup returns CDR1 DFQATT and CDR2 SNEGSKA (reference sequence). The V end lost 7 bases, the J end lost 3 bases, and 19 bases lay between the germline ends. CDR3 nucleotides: TGCAGTGTGGGTGCCCCGCCGTCCCACTACAATGAGCAGTTCTTC. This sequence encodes CSVGAPPSHYNEQFF.

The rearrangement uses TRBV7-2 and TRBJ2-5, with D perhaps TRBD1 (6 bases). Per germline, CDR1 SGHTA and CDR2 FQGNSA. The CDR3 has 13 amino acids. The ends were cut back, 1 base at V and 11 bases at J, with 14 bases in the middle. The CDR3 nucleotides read TGTGCCAGCAGCTTAGAGGACAGTAATCCTCAGTACTTC. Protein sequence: CASSLEDSNPQYF.

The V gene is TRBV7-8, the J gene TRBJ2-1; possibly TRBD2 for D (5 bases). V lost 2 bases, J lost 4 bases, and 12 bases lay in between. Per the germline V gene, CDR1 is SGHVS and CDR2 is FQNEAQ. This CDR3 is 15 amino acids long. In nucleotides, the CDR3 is TGTGCCAGCAGCTTAACGTCGAGCGGATACAATGAGCAGTTCTTC. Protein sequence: CASSLTSSGYNEQFF. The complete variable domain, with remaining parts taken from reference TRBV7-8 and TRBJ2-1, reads GAGVSQSPRYKVAKRGQDVALRCDPISGHVSLFWYQQALGQGPEFLTYFQNEAQLDKSGLPSDRFFAERPEGSVSTLKIQRTQQEDSAVYLCASSLTSSGYNEQFFGPGTRLTVL.

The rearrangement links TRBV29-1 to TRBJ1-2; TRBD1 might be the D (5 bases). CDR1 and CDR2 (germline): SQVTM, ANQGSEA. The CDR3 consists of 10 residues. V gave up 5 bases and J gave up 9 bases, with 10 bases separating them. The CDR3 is CSVYKGSYTF. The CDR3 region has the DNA TGCAGCGTTTACAAGGGGAGCTACACCTTC.

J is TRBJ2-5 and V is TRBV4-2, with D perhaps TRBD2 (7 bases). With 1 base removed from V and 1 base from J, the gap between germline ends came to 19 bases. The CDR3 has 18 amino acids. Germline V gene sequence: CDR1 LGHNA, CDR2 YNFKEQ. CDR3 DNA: TGTGCCAGCAGCCAAGTTCCTCTTGGGGGGGCGACCCAAGAGACCCAGTACTTC. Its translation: CASSQVPLGGATQETQYF.

In DNA form, the CDR3 reads TGTGCCATCAGTGAGAAAACAGCGGGGGAGTCTAGCACAGATACGCAGTATTTT. Translated: CAISEKTAGESSTDTQYF. V is TRBV10-3 and J is TRBJ2-3; TRBD2 matches 8 bases. Per germline, CDR1 ENHRY and CDR2 SYGVKD. The CDR3 totals 18 residues. Germline trimming cut 2 bases from V and 0 bases from J; bases unmatched to any gene: 10.